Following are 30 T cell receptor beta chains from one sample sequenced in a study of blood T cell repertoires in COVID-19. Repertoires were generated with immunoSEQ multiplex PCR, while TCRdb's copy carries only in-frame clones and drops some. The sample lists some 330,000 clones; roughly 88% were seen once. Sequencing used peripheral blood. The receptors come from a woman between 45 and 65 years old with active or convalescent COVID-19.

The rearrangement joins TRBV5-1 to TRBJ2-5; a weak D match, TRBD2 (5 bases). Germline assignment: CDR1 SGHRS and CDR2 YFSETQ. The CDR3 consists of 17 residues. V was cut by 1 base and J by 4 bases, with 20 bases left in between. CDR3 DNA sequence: TGCGCCAGCAGCTTGAGGGAGTTCACGATGAAGGTAGAGACCCAGTACTTC. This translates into CASSLREFTMKVETQYF. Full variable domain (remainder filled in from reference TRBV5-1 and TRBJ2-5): KAGVTQTPRYLIKTRGQQVTLSCSPISGHRSVSWYQQTPGQGLQFLFEYFSETQRNKGNFPGRFSGRQFSNSRSEMNVSTLELGDSALYLCASSLREFTMKVETQYFGPGTRLLVL.

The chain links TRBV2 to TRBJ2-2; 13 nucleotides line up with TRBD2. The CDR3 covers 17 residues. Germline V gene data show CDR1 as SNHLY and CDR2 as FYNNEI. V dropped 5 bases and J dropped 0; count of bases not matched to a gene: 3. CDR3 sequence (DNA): TGTGCCAGCAGTCCGACTAGCGGGGGGTCGAACACCGGGGAGCTGTTTTTT. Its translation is CASSPTSGGSNTGELFF.

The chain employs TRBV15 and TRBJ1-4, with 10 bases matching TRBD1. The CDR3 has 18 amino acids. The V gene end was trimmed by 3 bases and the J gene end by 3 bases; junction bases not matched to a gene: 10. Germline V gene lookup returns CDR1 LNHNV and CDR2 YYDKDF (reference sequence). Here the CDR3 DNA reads TGTGCCACCAGCAGGAACCCCCGACAGGGGGCAGCTAATGAAAAACTGTTTTTT. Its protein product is CATSRNPRQGAANEKLFF.

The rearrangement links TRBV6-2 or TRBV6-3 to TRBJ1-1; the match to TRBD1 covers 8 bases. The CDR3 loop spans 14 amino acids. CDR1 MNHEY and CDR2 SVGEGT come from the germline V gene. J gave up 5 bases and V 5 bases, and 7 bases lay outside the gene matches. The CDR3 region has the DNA TGTGCCAGCAGTCCGCAGGGGGCCGGAACTGAAGCTTTCTTT. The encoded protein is CASSPQGAGTEAFF.

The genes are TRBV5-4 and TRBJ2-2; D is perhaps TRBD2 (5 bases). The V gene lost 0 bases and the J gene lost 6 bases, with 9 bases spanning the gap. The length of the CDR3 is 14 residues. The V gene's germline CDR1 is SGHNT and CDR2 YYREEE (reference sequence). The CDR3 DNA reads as TGTGCCAGCAGCTTGGTGGGGAGCTCCGGGGAGCTGTTTTTT. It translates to CASSLVGSSGELFF. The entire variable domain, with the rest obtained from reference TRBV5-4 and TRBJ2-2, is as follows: ETGVTQSPTHLIKTRGQQVTLRCSSQSGHNTVSWYQQALGQGPQFIFQYYREEENGRGNFPPRFSGLQFPNYSSELNVNALELDDSALYLCASSLVGSSGELFFGEGSRLTVL.

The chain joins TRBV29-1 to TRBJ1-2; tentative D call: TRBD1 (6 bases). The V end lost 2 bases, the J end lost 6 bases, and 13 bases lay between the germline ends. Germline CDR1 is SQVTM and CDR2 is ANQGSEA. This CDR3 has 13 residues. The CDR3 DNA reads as TGCAGCGTTGAACGTCTGGGGGCTGATGGCTACACCTTC. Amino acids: CSVERLGADGYTF.

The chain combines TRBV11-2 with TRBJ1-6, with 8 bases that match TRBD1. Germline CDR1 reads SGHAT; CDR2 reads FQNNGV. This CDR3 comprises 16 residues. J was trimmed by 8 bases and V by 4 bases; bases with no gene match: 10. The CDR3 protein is CASSSVRGQVYSPLHF. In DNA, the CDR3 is TGTGCCAGCAGCTCGGTACGGGGACAGGTTTATTCACCCCTCCACTTT.

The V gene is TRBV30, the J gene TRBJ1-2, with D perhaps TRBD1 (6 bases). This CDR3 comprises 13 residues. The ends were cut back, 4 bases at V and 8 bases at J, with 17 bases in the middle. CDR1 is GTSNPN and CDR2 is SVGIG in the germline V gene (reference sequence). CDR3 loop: CAWTWERQGGYTF. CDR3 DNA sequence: TGTGCCTGGACATGGGAAAGGCAGGGGGGCTACACCTTC.

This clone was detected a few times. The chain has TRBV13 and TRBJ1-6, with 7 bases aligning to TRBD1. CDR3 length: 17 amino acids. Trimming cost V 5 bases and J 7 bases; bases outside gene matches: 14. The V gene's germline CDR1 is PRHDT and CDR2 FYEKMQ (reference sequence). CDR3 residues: CASSPRRLGGMNSPLHF. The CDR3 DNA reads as TGTGCCAGCAGCCCCAGACGGTTAGGGGGCATGAATTCACCCCTCCACTTT.

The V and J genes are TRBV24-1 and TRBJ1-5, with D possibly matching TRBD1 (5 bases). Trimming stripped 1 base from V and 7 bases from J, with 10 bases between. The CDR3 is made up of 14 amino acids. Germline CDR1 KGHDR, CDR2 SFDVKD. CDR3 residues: CATSDFGARQPQHF. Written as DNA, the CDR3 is TGTGCCACCAGTGATTTTGGGGCAAGACAGCCCCAGCATTTT.

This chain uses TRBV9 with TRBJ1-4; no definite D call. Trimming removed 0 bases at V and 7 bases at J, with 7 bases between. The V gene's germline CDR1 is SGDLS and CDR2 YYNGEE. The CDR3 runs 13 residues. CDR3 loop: CASSVDGGEKLFF. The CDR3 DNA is TGTGCCAGCAGCGTAGACGGCGGTGAAAAACTGTTTTTT.

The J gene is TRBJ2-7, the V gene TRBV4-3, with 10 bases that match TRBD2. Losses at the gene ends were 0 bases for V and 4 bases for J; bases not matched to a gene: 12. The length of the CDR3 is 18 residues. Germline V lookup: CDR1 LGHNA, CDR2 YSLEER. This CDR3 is CASSQEIAAGGPSYEQYF. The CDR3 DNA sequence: TGCGCCAGCAGCCAAGAGATAGCAGCGGGAGGGCCCTCGTACGAGCAGTACTTC.

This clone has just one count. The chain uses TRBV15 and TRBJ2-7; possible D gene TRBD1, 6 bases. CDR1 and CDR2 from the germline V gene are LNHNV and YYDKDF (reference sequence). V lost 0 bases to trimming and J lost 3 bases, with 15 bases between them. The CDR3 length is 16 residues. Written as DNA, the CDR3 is TGTGCCACCAGCAGAGAGTTGGGCAGGGGAGACTACGAGCAGTACTTC. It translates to CATSRELGRGDYEQYF.

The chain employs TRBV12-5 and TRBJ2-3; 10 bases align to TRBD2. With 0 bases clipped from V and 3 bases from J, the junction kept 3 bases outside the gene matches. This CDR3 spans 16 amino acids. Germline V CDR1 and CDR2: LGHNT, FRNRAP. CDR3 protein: CASGLVASGRTDTQYF. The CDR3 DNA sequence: TGTGCTAGTGGTTTGGTAGCTAGCGGGAGAACAGATACGCAGTATTTT.

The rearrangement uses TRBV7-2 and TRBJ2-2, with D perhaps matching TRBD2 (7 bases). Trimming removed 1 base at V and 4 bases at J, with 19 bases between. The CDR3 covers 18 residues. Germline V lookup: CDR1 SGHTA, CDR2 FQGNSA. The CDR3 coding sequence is TGTGCCAGCAGCTTAGATTTAGTCCGGGGGGCCTCCACCGGGGAGCTGTTTTTT. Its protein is CASSLDLVRGASTGELFF.

The DNA for the CDR3 is TGTGCCAGCAGTAGTAGCACTAGAACCTACAATGAGCAGTTCTTC. Protein sequence: CASSSSTRTYNEQFF. V usage is TRBV6-5 and J usage is TRBJ2-1; tentative D call: TRBD2 (5 bases). Germline assignment: CDR1 MNHEY and CDR2 SVGAGI. V was trimmed by 5 bases and J by 2 bases, leaving 13 bases between them. The CDR3 extends over 15 amino acids.

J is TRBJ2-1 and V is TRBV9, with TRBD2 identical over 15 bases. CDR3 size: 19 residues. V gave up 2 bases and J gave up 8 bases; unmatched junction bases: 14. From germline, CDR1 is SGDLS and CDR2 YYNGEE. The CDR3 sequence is CASSVPIGTSGGLGDEQFF. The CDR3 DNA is TGTGCCAGCAGCGTTCCGATAGGGACTAGCGGGGGGTTAGGAGATGAGCAGTTCTTC.

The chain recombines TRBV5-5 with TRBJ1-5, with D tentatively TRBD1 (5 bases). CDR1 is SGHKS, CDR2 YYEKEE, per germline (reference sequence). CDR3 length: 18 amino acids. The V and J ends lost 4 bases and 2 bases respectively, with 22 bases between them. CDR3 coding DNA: TGTGCCAGCAGCCCAGCGTCTGACAGCCTAAGGGGCAATCAGCCCCAGCATTTT. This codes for CASSPASDSLRGNQPQHF.

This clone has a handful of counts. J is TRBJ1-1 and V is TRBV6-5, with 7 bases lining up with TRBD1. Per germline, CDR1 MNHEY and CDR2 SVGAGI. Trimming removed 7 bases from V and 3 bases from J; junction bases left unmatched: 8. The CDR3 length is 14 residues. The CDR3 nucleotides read TGTGCCAGCATTAGAGGGGGCGCGGACACTGAAGCTTTCTTT. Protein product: CASIRGGADTEAFF.

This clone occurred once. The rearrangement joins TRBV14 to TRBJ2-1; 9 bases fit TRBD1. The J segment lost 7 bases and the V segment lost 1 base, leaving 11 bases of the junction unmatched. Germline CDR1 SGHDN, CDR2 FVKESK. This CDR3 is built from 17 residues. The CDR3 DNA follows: TGTGCCAGCAGCCAAGGCCCGGGACAGGGCATGTGGAATGAGCAGTTCTTC. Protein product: CASSQGPGQGMWNEQFF.

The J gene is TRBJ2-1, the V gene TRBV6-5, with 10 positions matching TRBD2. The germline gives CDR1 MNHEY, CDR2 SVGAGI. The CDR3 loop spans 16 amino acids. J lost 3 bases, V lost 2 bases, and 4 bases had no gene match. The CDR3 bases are TGTGCCAGCAGTTACACCCTAGCGGGGGACTACAATGAGCAGTTCTTC. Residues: CASSYTLAGDYNEQFF.

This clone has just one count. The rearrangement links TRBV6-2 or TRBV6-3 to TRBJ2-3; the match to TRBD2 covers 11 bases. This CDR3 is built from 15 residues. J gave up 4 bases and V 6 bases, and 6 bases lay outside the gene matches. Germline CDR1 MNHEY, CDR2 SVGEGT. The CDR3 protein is CASSQTSGVADTQYF. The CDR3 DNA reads TGTGCCAGCAGCCAGACTAGCGGGGTCGCAGATACGCAGTATTTT.

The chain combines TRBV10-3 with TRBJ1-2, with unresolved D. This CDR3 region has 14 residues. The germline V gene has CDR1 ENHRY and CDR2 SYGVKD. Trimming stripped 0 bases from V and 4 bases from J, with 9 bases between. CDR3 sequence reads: CAISESSQVYGYTF. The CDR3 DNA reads TGTGCCATCAGTGAGTCGAGTCAGGTCTATGGCTACACCTTC.

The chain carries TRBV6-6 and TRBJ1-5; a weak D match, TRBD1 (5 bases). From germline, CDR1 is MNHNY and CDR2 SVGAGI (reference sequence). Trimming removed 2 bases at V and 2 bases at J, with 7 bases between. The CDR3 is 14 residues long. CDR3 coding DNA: TGTGCCAGCAGTTACCAGGGCGGCAATCAGCCCCAGCATTTT. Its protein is CASSYQGGNQPQHF.

The CDR3 DNA sequence: TGTGCCAGCAGCCAAGAATCTGAGGCTAGCGGAACCCTACTTAACACCGGGGAGCTGTTTTTT. Translating it yields CASSQESEASGTLLNTGELFF. The V and J genes are TRBV4-2 and TRBJ2-2, with 7 bases fitting TRBD2. V shed 0 bases and J 2 bases; nucleotides not matched to a gene: 18. Germline-derived CDR1 and CDR2 are LGHNA and YNFKEQ. This CDR3 spans 21 amino acids.

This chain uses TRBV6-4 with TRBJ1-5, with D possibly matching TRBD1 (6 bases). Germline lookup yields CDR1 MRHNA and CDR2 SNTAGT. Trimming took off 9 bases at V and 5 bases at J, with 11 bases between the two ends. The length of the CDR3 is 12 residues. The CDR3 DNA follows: TGTGCCAGTAACAGGGTGTATCAGCCCCAGCATTTT. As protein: CASNRVYQPQHF.

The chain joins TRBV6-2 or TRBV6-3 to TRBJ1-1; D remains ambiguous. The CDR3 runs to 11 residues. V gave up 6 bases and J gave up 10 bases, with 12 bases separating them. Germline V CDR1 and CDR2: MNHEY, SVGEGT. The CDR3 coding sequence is TGTGCCAGCAGCTTAGCACGGCGAGCTTTCTTT. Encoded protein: CASSLARRAFF.

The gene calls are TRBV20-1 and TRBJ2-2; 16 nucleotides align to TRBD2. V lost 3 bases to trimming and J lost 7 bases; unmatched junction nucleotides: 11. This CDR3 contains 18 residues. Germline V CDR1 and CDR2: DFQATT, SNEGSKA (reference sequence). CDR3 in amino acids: CSASSSTGTSGRGGELFF. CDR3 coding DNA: TGCAGTGCTAGTTCTAGCACCGGGACTAGCGGGAGGGGCGGGGAGCTGTTTTTT.

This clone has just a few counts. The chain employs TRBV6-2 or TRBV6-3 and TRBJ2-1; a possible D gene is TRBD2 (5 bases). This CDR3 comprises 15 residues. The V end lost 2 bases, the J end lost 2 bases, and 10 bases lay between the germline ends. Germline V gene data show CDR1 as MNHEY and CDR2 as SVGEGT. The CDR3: CASSYEGGPYNEQFF. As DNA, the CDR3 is TGTGCCAGCAGTTACGAGGGTGGGCCCTACAATGAGCAGTTCTTC.

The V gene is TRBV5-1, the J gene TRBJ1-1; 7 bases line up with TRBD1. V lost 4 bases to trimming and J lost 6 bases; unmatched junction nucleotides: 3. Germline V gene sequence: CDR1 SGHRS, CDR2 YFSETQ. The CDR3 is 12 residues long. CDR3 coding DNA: TGCGCCAGCAGCCCTACAGGGGCTGAAGCTTTCTTT. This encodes CASSPTGAEAFF.